These T cell receptor beta chains were read from a single sample in a study of glioma-infiltrating T cells. TCRdb called the multiplex PCR reads again in MiXCR, with one record for every CDR3 protein. The sample holds roughly 120,000 distinct CDR3 sequences; less than 30% are singletons and the top ten take roughly 37%. Sequenced input: glioma tissue, nonneoplastic brain tissue, or PBMCs (not recorded which). These receptors were collected from a human donor with low-grade glioma or glioblastoma, undergoing nonglioma brain surgery, or in good health (not recorded which). The conserved cysteine and the conserved F or W are not part of the CDR3 here. Some rows mark clone size as missing; the rest say once, few, many or name a class of expanded clone.

abundance,j_gene,v_gene,CDR3aa
many,TRBJ1-1,TRBV7-2,ASSDYTEAF
few,TRBJ2-2,TRBV12-3/TRBV12-4,ASSFRQGEVFTGELF
many,TRBJ2-2,TRBV6-5,ASSYGTTNTGELF
many,TRBJ1-1,TRBV29-1,SVGTDEAF
many,TRBJ2-4,TRBV28,ASSPTAGGNIQY
many,TRBJ2-7,TRBV6-1,ASSYDDYEQY
few,TRBJ1-6,TRBV12-3/TRBV12-4,ASSLRDFYNSPLH
many,TRBJ2-7,TRBV7-9,ASSLSGQKY
few,TRBJ2-7,TRBV14,ASSQDGVLRGGLATYEQY
.,TRBJ1-1,TRBV14,ASSHQERKGTEAF
many,TRBJ1-2,TRBV6-1,ASQTGNGYT
many,TRBJ1-2,TRBV5-1,ASSSQGAGGYT
.,TRBJ1-1,TRBV20-1,SAAGFDAEAF
many,TRBJ2-1,TRBV7-2,ASTREGTRPNEQF
few,TRBJ1-2,TRBV9,ASSVGGSGNYGYT
many,TRBJ2-1,TRBV28,ASSSMDSSYNEQF
many,TRBJ2-7,TRBV27,ASSWASNYEQY
.,TRBJ2-1,TRBV7-9,ASLADSYNEQF
many,TRBJ2-3,TRBV6-5,ASSYSGAVADTQY
.,TRBJ1-2,TRBV9,ASRATTGDSI
.,TRBJ2-3,TRBV28,ASSARALGGQILAQY
many,TRBJ1-1,TRBV20-1,SAGRANTEAF
many,TRBJ2-2,TRBV6-2/TRBV6-3,ASSYDSGGELF
many,TRBJ2-5,TRBV19,ASESGGPAQTQY
.,TRBJ2-5,TRBV5-1,PSSSRPGQVVETQY
many,TRBJ2-7,TRBV4-3,ASSQDGTSREQY
many,TRBJ1-2,TRBV18,ASSSGQDGYT
many,TRBJ2-7,TRBV29-1,SVEGSGGSYEQY
.,TRBJ2-4,TRBV6-2/TRBV6-3,ASSYRGGTSIAKNIRY
many,TRBJ2-1,TRBV5-1,ASSPSLAGTNEQF
many,TRBJ1-6,TRBV18,ASSLGQGQTIYNSPLH
many,TRBJ2-7,TRBV27,ASSAGQGYNEQY
.,TRBJ1-2,TRBV10-3,ATSGEATNYGYT
many,TRBJ2-7,TRBV20-1,SARDLGLLYEQY
many,TRBJ2-7,TRBV6-2/TRBV6-3,ASSYSYGYEQY
many,TRBJ1-5,TRBV7-2,ASSFRNTGSNQPQH
many,TRBJ2-1,TRBV20-1,SAPVGSYNEQF
few,TRBJ2-1,TRBV24-1,ATSDWTGGYNEQF
few,TRBJ1-5,TRBV9,AREMWGSLFNQPQH
many,TRBJ2-7,TRBV12-3/TRBV12-4,ASSSTRYEQY
many,TRBJ2-5,TRBV6-4,ASSPDRGETQY
.,TRBJ2-7,TRBV29-1,SVSTGTHEQY
few,TRBJ1-1,TRBV30,AWSDGAREAF
.,TRBJ2-3,TRBV20-1,SARDPWKGSRDTQY
many,TRBJ2-1,TRBV7-9,ASTDNEQF
medium-sized,TRBJ1-1,TRBV6-2/TRBV6-3,ASSYTRPILFNTEAF